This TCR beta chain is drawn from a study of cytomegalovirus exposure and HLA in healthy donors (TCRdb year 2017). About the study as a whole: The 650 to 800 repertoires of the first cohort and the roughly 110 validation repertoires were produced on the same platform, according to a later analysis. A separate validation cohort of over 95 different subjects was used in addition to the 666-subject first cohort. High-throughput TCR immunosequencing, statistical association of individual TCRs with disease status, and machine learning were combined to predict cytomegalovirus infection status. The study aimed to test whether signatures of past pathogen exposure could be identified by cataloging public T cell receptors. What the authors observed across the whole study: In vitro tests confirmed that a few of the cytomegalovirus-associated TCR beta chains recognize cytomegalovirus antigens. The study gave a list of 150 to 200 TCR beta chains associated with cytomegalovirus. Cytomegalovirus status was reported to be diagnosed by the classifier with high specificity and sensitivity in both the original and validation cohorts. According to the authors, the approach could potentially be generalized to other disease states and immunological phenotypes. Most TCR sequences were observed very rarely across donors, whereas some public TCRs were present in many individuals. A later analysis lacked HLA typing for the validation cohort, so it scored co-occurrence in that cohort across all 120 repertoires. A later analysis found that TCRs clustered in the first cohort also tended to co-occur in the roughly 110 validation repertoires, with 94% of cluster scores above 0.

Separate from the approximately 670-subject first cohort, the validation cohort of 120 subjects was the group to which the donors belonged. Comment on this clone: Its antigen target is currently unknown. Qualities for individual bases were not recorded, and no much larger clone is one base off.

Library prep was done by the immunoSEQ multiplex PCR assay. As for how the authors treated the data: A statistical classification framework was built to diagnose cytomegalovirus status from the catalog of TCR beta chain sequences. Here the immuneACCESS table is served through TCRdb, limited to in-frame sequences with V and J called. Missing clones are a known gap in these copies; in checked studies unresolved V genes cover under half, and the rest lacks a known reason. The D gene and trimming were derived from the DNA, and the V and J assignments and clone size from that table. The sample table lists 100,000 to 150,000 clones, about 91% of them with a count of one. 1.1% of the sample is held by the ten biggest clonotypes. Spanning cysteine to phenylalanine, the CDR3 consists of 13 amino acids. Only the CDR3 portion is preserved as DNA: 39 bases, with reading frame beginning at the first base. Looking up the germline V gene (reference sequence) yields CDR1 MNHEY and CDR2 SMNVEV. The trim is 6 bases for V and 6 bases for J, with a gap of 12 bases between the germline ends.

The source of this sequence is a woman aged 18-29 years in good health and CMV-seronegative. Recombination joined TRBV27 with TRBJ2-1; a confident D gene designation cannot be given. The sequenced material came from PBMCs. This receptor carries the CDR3 CASRPVPLNEQFF. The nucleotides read TGTGCCAGCAGACCGGTCCCCCTCAATGAGCAGTTCTTC.